These T cell receptor beta chains were read from a single sample in a study of blood T cell repertoires in COVID-19. Sequenced by immunoSEQ multiplex PCR; TCRdb stores in-frame clones only, minus some. The sample holds approximately 170,000 clones, about 83% seen once. The specimen sequenced was peripheral blood. The receptors stem from a man between 65 and 80 years old who had recovered from COVID-19. Both conserved end residues are part of each CDR3. A D gene is named only where the DNA matches it firmly. Size tells how often a clone was seen (once, few, many) or the class of an expanded clone, and some rows leave it out.

size,J,V,D,DNA,CDR3
NA,TRBJ1-2,TRBV6-2/TRBV6-3,NA,TGTGCCAGCAGTTACTCGTCGAGGGATCGAGCTAACTATGGCTACACCTTC,CASSYSSRDRANYGYTF
NA,TRBJ2-3,TRBV2,NA,TGTGCCAGCAGTGACTTGAGGGTAGATACGCAGTATTTT,CASSDLRVDTQYF
NA,TRBJ1-4,TRBV2,TRBD1,TGTGCCACGCGCGGGAGGTTCCCCACCCTTGGACAGGGGGTTGGAACTAATGAAAAACTGTTTTTT,CATRGRFPTLGQGVGTNEKLFF
NA,TRBJ2-7,TRBV5-4,TRBD1,TGTGCCAGCAACCAACAGGGGTATAGCTCCTACGAGCAGTACTTC,CASNQQGYSSYEQYF
NA,TRBJ2-6,TRBV6-1,NA,TGTGCCAGCAGTGAAGCGACCGGGACATATATGCCCGGGGCCAACGTCCTGACTTTC,CASSEATGTYMPGANVLTF
NA,TRBJ1-3,TRBV5-1,NA,TGCGCCAGCAGCTTGGTTCTCGGAAACACCATATATTTT,CASSLVLGNTIYF
NA,TRBJ2-5,TRBV3-1/TRBV3-2,TRBD2,TGTGCCAGCAGCCCGACTAGCGGGGAGGAGACCCAGTACTTC,CASSPTSGEETQYF
once,TRBJ1-4,TRBV7-9,NA,TGTGCCAGCAGCTTTCTTGAAAAACTGTTTTTT,CASSFLEKLFF
NA,TRBJ1-1,TRBV5-3,NA,TGTGCCAGAAGCCTTGGAGACCCCATGAACACTGAAGCTTTCTTT,CARSLGDPMNTEAFF
NA,TRBJ2-1,TRBV9,TRBD2,TGTGCCAGCAGCGTAGGGTCAGGAGGACTAGACGGCCTTGAGCAGTTCTTC,CASSVGSGGLDGLEQFF